Described below is a single TCR beta chain sequence and its context. The antigen remains unidentified. This specimen comes from a study of OX40 agonist ivuxolimab in advanced cancers. In the study overall: Each dose-escalation patient presented with hepatocellular carcinoma, melanoma, renal cell or head and neck cancer. Overall study results and limits: At doses 0.1 to 3.0 mg/kg, CD4+ and CD8+ clones expanded.

Measured with immunoSEQ multiplex PCR; TCRdb has only the in-frame clones, and not every one. The sample contains approximately 94,000 clones, under 95% of which appear only once. Trimming removed 3 bases at V and 3 bases at J, with 15 bases between. From germline, CDR1 is SGHDT and CDR2 YYEEEE. The CDR3 runs to 15 residues. The TCR sequence derives from an adult with an advanced solid tumor such as melanoma, head and neck, liver or kidney cancer. V is TRBV5-6 and J is TRBJ1-2; D is unclear. The sample in question was CD4+ or CD8+ T cells sorted from blood, obtained in a trial of the OX40 agonist ivuxolimab. CDR3 sequence: CASSYLIGEHYGYTF. CDR3 sequence (DNA): TGTGCCAGCAGCTACCTTATCGGGGAGCACTATGGCTACACCTTC.